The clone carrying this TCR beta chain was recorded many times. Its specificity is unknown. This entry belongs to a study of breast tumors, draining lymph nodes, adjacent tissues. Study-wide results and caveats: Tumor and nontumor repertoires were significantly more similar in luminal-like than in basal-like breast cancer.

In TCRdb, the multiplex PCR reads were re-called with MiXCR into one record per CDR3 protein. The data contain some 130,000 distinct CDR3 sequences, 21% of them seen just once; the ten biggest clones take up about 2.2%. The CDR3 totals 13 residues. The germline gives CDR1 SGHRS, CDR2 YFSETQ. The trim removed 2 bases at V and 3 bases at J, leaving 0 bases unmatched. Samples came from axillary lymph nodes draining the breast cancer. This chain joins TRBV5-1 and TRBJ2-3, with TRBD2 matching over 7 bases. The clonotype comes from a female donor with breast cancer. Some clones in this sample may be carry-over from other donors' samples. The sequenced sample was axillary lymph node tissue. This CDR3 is CASSFSGTDTQYF. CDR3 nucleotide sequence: TGCGCCAGCAGCTTTAGCGGGACAGATACGCAGTATTTT.